This T cell receptor (beta chain) was recorded in a study of identical twins. V was trimmed by 5 bases and J by 5 bases, leaving 18 bases between them. The CDR3 covers 15 residues. Healthy Caucasian donors formed the entire cohort. TCRdb re-called the 5' RACE reads through MiXCR, storing one row per CDR3 protein. The sample yields under 300,000 distinct CDR3 sequences, roughly an eighth seen once. This clonotype came up a few times. This same sample was also part of a study on yellow fever vaccine responses in identical twins.

V is TRBV12-3 or TRBV12-4 and J is TRBJ1-1, with D possibly being TRBD1 (5 bases). The sample consisted of memory (CD45RO+) T cells sorted from blood. This sequence was found in a woman aged 18 to 35 in good health. CDR3 region: CASSPPQGWGTEAFF. The CDR3 bases are TGTGCCAGCAGTCCCCCTCAGGGCTGGGGGACTGAAGCTTTCTTT.